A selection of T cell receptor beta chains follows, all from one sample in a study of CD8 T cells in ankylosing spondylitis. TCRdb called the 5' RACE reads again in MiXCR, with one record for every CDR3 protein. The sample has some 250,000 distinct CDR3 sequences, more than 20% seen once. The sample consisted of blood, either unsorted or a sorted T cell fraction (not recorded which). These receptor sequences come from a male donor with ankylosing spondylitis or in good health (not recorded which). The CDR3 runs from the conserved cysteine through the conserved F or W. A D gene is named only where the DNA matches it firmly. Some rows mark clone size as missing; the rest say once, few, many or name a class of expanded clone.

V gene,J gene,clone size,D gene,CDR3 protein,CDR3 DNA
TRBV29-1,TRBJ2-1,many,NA,CSVGPGWAEQFF,TGCAGCGTTGGTCCGGGGTGGGCTGAGCAGTTCTTC
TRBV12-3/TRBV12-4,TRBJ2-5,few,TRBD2,CASSFIGRGGGETQYF,TGTGCCAGCAGTTTTATTGGGCGGGGGGGCGGAGAGACCCAGTACTTC
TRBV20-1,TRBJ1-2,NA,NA,CSVPNDIANYGYTF,TGCAGTGTCCCAAATGACATAGCTAACTATGGCTACACCTTC
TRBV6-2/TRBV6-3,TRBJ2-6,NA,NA,CASAGTLRANVLTF,TGTGCCAGCGCCGGGACCCTAAGGGCCAACGTCCTGACTTTC
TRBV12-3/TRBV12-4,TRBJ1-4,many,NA,CASTQTAGDEKLFF,TGTGCCAGCACCCAGACGGCAGGGGATGAAAAACTGTTTTTT
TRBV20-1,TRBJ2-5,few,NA,CSASPSGETQYF,TGCAGTGCTAGTCCATCGGGAGAGACCCAGTACTTC
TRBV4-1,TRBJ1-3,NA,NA,CASSQDLLSGNTIYF,TGCGCCAGCAGCCAAGATCTGCTCTCTGGAAACACCATATATTTT
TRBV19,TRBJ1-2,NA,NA,CASSSRQGVGGYTF,TGTGCCAGTAGCTCCCGGCAGGGAGTCGGTGGCTACACCTTC
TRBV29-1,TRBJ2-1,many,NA,CSVTYSNEQFF,TGCAGCGTTACGTACTCCAATGAGCAGTTCTTC
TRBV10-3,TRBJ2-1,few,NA,CAISAVGGRNEQFF,TGTGCCATCAGTGCCGTCGGGGGACGCAATGAGCAGTTCTTC
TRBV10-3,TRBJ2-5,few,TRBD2,CAIRAGAETQYF,TGTGCCATCAGAGCGGGGGCAGAGACCCAGTACTTC
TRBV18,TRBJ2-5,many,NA,CASSPTGQETQYF,TGTGCCAGCTCACCTACGGGCCAAGAGACCCAGTACTTC
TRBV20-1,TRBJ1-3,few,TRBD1,CSASPNPGGGNTIYF,TGCAGTGCTAGCCCCAACCCAGGGGGCGGAAACACCATATATTTT
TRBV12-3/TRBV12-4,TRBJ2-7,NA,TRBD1,CASSKGQPPYEQYF,TGTGCCAGCAGTAAGGGACAGCCTCCCTACGAGCAGTACTTC
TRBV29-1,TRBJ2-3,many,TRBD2,CSVGGIDTQYF,TGCAGCGTGGGGGGGATAGATACGCAGTATTTT
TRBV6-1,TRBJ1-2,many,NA,CASSEGYGYTF,TGTGCCAGCAGTGAAGGCTATGGCTACACCTTC
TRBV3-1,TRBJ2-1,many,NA,CASSQDRAGAQFF,TGTGCCAGCAGCCAAGATCGGGCGGGGGCCCAGTTCTTC
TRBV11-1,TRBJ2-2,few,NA,CASSLLQGELFF,TGTGCCAGCAGCTTACTTCAAGGGGAGCTGTTTTTT
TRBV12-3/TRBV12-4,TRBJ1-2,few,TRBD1,CASRSLTGGVGYGYTF,TGTGCCAGCCGTTCGTTGACAGGGGGCGTCGGCTATGGCTACACCTTC
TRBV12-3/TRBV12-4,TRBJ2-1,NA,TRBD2,CASSPTGGYNEQFF,TGTGCCAGCAGTCCCACCGGGGGGTACAATGAGCAGTTCTTC
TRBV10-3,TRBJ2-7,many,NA,CAIRKGYSYEQYF,TGTGCCATCAGGAAGGGGTATTCCTACGAGCAGTACTTC
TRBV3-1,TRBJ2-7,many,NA,CASSQDLDRNEQYF,TGTGCCAGCAGCCAAGACTTGGATCGAAACGAGCAGTACTTC
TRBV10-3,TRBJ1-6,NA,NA,CAISESSPNSPLHF,TGTGCCATCAGTGAGTCTTCACCAAATTCACCCCTCCACTTT
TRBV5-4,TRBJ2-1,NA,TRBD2,CASSSSASGQYNEQFF,TGTGCCAGCAGCTCCTCGGCTAGCGGACAATACAATGAGCAGTTCTTC
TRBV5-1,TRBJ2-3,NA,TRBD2,CASSDRGGGDTQYF,TGCGCCAGCAGCGATCGGGGGGGCGGAGATACGCAGTATTTT
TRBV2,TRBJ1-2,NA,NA,CASSDQGNYGYTF,TGTGCCAGCAGCGACCAGGGGAACTATGGCTACACCTTC
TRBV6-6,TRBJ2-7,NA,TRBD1,CASSDLPGQGADEQYF,TGTGCCAGCAGTGACCTACCGGGACAGGGGGCGGACGAGCAGTACTTC
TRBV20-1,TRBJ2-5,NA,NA,CSARGGRTGSQETQYF,TGCAGTGCTAGAGGGGGACGAACAGGCTCCCAAGAGACCCAGTACTTC
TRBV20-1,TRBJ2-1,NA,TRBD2,CSAPGLALASSYNEQFF,TGCAGTGCGCCGGGACTAGCCCTGGCCAGCTCCTACAATGAGCAGTTCTTC
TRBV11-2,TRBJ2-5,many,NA,CASRAGRGETQYF,TGTGCCAGCCGGGCGGGCAGGGGAGAGACCCAGTACTTC
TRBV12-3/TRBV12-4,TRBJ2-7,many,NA,CASSLGGAWGEQYF,TGTGCCAGCAGTTTAGGGGGGGCGTGGGGAGAGCAGTACTTC
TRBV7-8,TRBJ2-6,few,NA,CASSPPGSGANVLTF,TGTGCCAGCAGCCCCCCCGGGTCTGGGGCCAACGTCCTGACTTTC
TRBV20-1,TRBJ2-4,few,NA,CSADSGTAKNIQYF,TGCAGTGCGGACTCCGGGACAGCCAAAAACATTCAGTACTTC
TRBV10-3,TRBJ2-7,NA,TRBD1,CATKGQGDHYEQYF,TGTGCCACCAAAGGACAGGGAGATCACTACGAGCAGTACTTC
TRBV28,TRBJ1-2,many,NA,CASSFLGGANYGYTF,TGTGCCAGCAGTTTTCTGGGCGGGGCTAACTATGGCTACACCTTC
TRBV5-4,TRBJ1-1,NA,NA,CASSLFTRNTEAFF,TGTGCCAGCAGCTTGTTTACCCGGAACACTGAAGCTTTCTTT
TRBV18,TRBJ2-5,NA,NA,CASSPQGRWETQYF,TGTGCCAGCTCACCACAGGGGCGTTGGGAGACCCAGTACTTC
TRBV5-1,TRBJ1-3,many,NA,CASRTGPSGNTIYF,TGCGCCTCCCGAACGGGACCCTCTGGAAACACCATATATTTT
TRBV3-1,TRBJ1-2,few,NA,CASRPRDGSNYGYTF,TGTGCCAGCAGACCCCGGGACGGAAGCAACTATGGCTACACCTTC
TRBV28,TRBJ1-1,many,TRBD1,CASSLFRDRDFTEAFF,TGTGCCAGCAGTTTATTCCGCGACAGGGATTTCACTGAAGCTTTCTTT
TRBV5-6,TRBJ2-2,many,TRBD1,CASSRDPTGDTGELFF,TGTGCCAGCAGCCGAGACCCGACAGGGGACACCGGGGAGCTGTTTTTT
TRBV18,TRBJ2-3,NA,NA,CASSPPNEGDTQYF,TGTGCCAGCTCACCACCGAATGAGGGGGATACGCAGTATTTT
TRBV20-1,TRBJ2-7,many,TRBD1,CSARFQQGQGQHEQYF,TGCAGTGCTAGATTCCAGCAGGGACAGGGTCAACACGAGCAGTACTTC
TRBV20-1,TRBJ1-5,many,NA,CSASDRPDQPQHF,TGCAGTGCTTCCGACAGGCCCGATCAGCCCCAGCATTTT
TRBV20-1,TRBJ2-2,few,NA,CSAGIFGRDTGELFF,TGCAGTGCTGGGATTTTTGGGCGTGACACCGGGGAGCTGTTTTTT
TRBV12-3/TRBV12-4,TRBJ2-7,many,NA,CASAPGRAISYEQYF,TGTGCCAGCGCTCCCGGACGGGCGATATCCTACGAGCAGTACTTC
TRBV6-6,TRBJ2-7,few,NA,CASSSPSYEQYF,TGTGCCAGCAGTTCCCCCTCCTACGAGCAGTACTTC
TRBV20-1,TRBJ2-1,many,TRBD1,CSAGTGSYNEQFF,TGCAGTGCCGGGACAGGGTCCTACAATGAGCAGTTCTTC
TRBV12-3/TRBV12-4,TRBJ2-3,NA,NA,CASSLRRVKGTDTQYF,TGTGCCAGCAGTTTAAGGCGGGTGAAAGGCACAGATACGCAGTATTTT
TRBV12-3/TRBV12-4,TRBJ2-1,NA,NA,CASSGGRNNEQFF,TGTGCCAGCAGCGGGGGGCGAAACAATGAGCAGTTCTTC
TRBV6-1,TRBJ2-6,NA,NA,CASSPNPAGPGANVLTF,TGTGCCAGCAGCCCCAACCCCGCAGGGCCTGGGGCCAACGTCCTGACTTTC
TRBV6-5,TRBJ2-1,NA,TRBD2,CASSYPFGGGAGEQFF,TGTGCCAGCAGTTACCCGTTCGGCGGGGGGGCTGGTGAGCAGTTCTTC
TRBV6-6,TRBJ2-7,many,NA,CASSLNDGYEQYF,TGTGCCAGCAGCCTAAACGACGGGTACGAGCAGTACTTC